This T cell receptor beta chain originates from a study of T cells after yellow fever vaccination. With 0 bases removed from V and 2 bases from J, the gap between germline ends came to 11 bases. Germline V CDR1 and CDR2: DFQATT, SNEGSKA (reference sequence). This CDR3 spans 14 amino acids. A process of 5'RACE template switching, which added a universal primer site and UMIs, was used to make TCR cDNA. TCRdb used MiXCR to reprocess the 5' RACE reads, holding one entry per CDR3 protein. The table shows 60,000 to 85,000 distinct CDR3 sequences, with more than 5.5% occurring only once. The sequence derives from a man aged 18 to 29 who received the YFV17D yellow fever vaccine. The specimen comprised CD8+ T cells sorted from PBMCs, sampled 4 to 6 days after the first yellow fever vaccination. The chain uses TRBV20-1 and TRBJ2-7; tentative D call: TRBD1 (5 bases). In nucleotides, the CDR3 is TGCAGTGCTAGAGACCCAGACAGAACCTACGAGCAGTACTTC. Residues: CSARDPDRTYEQYF.